Presented here are 22 T cell receptor beta chains from one specimen sequenced in a study of T cells after yellow fever vaccination. Using its own MiXCR run on the 5' RACE reads, TCRdb lists one record per CDR3 protein. The sample has some 350,000 distinct CDR3 sequences, 8.7% seen once. The material was PBMCs, obtained on the day of the first yellow fever vaccination. Receptor source: a man aged 18 to 29 who received the YFV17D yellow fever vaccine.

V usage is TRBV7-9 and J usage is TRBJ1-6, with TRBD1 as a possible D gene (5 bases). CDR3 length equals 13 residues. Germline V gives CDR1 SEHNR, CDR2 FQNEAQ (reference sequence). V was cut by 10 bases and J by 12 bases, with 19 bases left in between. The CDR3 sequence: CANELTGGGPLHF. Here the CDR3 DNA reads TGTGCCAACGAATTAACGGGTGGGGGACCCCTCCACTTT.

V is TRBV7-6 and J is TRBJ2-7; 8 bases fit TRBD1. V gave up 5 bases and J gave up 6 bases; unmatched junction bases: 12. Germline CDR1 SGHVS, CDR2 FNYEAQ. CDR3 length: 15 amino acids. The CDR3 protein is CASSGLSGQGAEQYF. CDR3 coding DNA: TGTGCCAGCAGCGGACTAAGCGGACAGGGAGCCGAGCAGTACTTC.

About this clonotype itself: A much larger clone lies a single base off, so this may be a read error. The chain combines TRBV12-3 or TRBV12-4 with TRBJ2-3, with D possibly TRBD2 on 6 matching bases. The CDR3 sequence is 15 residues long. With 6 bases removed from V and 6 bases from J, the gap between germline ends came to 19 bases. Here the CDR3 reads CASSWTTYMGDTQYF. The CDR3 bases are TGTGCCAGCAGCTGGACTACCTACATGGGGGATACGCAGTATTTT.

This clonotype was seen a few times. The rearrangement uses TRBV7-2 and TRBJ1-4; D uncertain. Germline V gene data show CDR1 as SGHTA and CDR2 as FQGNSA. Trimming pared 8 bases from V and 0 bases from J, leaving 10 bases between. This CDR3 region has 14 residues. The CDR3 sequence is CASRDGTTNEKLFF. CDR3 nucleotides: TGTGCCAGCCGCGACGGTACAACTAATGAAAAACTGTTTTTT.

The chain couples TRBV19 to TRBJ2-1, with TRBD1 matching over 11 bases. From germline, CDR1 is LNHDA and CDR2 SQIVND (reference sequence). V shed 6 bases and J 4 bases; nucleotides not matched to a gene: 5. This CDR3 contains 15 residues. The CDR3 loop is CASSRTGGGYNEQFF. CDR3 sequence (DNA): TGTGCCAGTAGCAGGACAGGGGGCGGTTACAATGAGCAGTTCTTC.

On this clonotype itself: One junction end does not reproduce the germline sequence, and a read error may be involved. The chain joins TRBV20-1 to TRBJ2-6; D is unresolved. The CDR3 contains 15 residues. CDR1 is DFQATT and CDR2 is SNEGSKA in the germline V gene (reference sequence). DNA of the CDR3: TGCAGTGCTCGAGAAGGCGGCTCTGGGGCCAACGTCCTGACTTTC. This sequence encodes CSAREGGSGANVLTF.

This clonotype was seen more than once but under ten times. The V and J genes are TRBV30 and TRBJ1-2; D remains unclear. This CDR3 region has 12 residues. V lost 2 bases and J 2 bases, leaving 6 bases between the germline ends. In germline, CDR1 is GTSNPN, CDR2 SVGIG (reference sequence). CDR3 amino acids: CAWSIGNYGYTF. CDR3 in DNA: TGTGCCTGGAGTATAGGAAACTATGGCTACACCTTC.

The chain couples TRBV9 to TRBJ1-6; no clear D. V dropped 3 bases and J dropped 9 bases, with 13 bases sitting between them. CDR3 length: 14 amino acids. Looked up from germline, CDR1 is SGDLS and CDR2 is YYNGEE. DNA of the CDR3: TGTGCCAGCAGCGAAAGTCTGATGGCTTCACCCCTCCACTTT. It encodes CASSESLMASPLHF.

The chain has TRBV7-2 and TRBJ1-2; TRBD1 matches at 8 bases. From germline, CDR1 is SGHTA and CDR2 FQGNSA. There are 14 residues in the CDR3. Losses at the gene ends were 4 bases for V and 5 bases for J; bases not matched to a gene: 6. The CDR3 DNA follows: TGTGCCAGCAGCTCCGCCGGACAGGGATATGGCTACACCTTC. Protein: CASSSAGQGYGYTF.

This clonotype came up a few times. The V and J genes are TRBV7-9 and TRBJ2-3; D ambiguous. Trimming stripped 8 bases from V and 6 bases from J, with 15 bases between. Germline CDR1 reads SEHNR; CDR2 reads FQNEAQ (reference sequence). CDR3 length equals 13 residues. The chain's CDR3 is CASEKSTWDTQYF. The DNA of the CDR3 is TGTGCCAGCGAAAAATCTACCTGGGATACGCAGTATTTT. Full variable domain (outside the CDR3, taken from reference TRBV7-9 and TRBJ2-3): DTGVSQNPRHKITKRGQNVTFRCDPISEHNRLYWYRQTLGQGPEFLTYFQNEAQLEKSRLLSDRFSAERPKGSFSTLEIQRTEQGDSAMYLCASEKSTWDTQYFGPGTRLTVL.

In nucleotides, the CDR3 is TGTGCCAGCAGCTTAGGTCGGGGGAGGGGAACAGATACGCAGTATTTT. It codes for CASSLGRGRGTDTQYF. The rearrangement uses TRBV11-2 and TRBJ2-3; 7 nucleotides line up with TRBD2. The germline gives CDR1 SGHAT, CDR2 FQNNGV. V shed 1 base, J shed 3 bases, and the junction held 7 bases outside the gene matches. The length of the CDR3 is 16 residues.

This clonotype was counted only a few times. The rearrangement uses TRBV3-1 and TRBJ1-1, with unresolved D. There are 15 residues in the CDR3. Trimming pared 1 base from V and 1 base from J, leaving 10 bases between. Germline CDR1 and CDR2: LGHDT and YNNKEL (reference sequence). The CDR3 sequence is CASSQAAARNTEAFF. CDR3 nucleotide sequence: TGTGCCAGCAGCCAAGCAGCGGCCCGGAACACTGAAGCTTTCTTT.

This clonotype was counted at least ten times. J is TRBJ2-2 and V is TRBV3-1, with D perhaps matching TRBD2 (6 bases). The CDR3 totals 16 residues. Trimming removed 4 bases at V and 5 bases at J, with 17 bases between. Germline CDR1 and CDR2: LGHDT and YNNKEL (reference sequence). CDR3 nucleotides: TGTGCCAGCAGCCCCCCGGGGGAGCCCGGGACCGGGGAGCTGTTTTTT. Its protein product is CASSPPGEPGTGELFF.

Only a few counts were recorded for this clonotype. The genes are TRBV12-3 or TRBV12-4 and TRBJ2-7; D may correspond to TRBD1 or TRBD2 (5 bases each). Trimming shortened V by 4 bases and J by 11 bases, and 12 bases separated the two germline ends. The CDR3 is 11 residues long. The CDR3 protein is CASSSGAGKYF. The CDR3 region has the DNA TGTGCCAGCAGTTCCGGGGCAGGGAAGTACTTC.

The CDR3 sequence is CSGPQGYNSPLHF. CDR3 nucleotide sequence: TGCAGTGGCCCACAGGGGTACAATTCACCCCTCCACTTT. J is TRBJ1-6 and V is TRBV20-1; the match to TRBD1 covers 7 bases. With V trimmed by 7 bases and J by 7 bases, 7 bases remained unmatched. CDR1 and CDR2 (germline): DFQATT, SNEGSKA (reference sequence). The CDR3 spans 13 residues.

There are a few counts of this clonotype. The CDR3 nucleotides read TGCGCCAGCAGCCCCAGGGAGGTCAGTTACACTGAAGCTTTCTTT. This gives the protein CASSPREVSYTEAFF. The chain couples TRBV4-1 to TRBJ1-1; a weak D match, TRBD1 (5 bases). The CDR3 length is 15 residues. Germline values: CDR1 MGHRA, CDR2 YSYEKL. V gave up 4 bases and J gave up 3 bases, with 15 bases separating them.

This clonotype was picked up a small number of times. This chain links TRBV20-1 with TRBJ2-4; 11 nucleotides match TRBD2. Germline V CDR1 and CDR2: DFQATT, SNEGSKA (reference sequence). This CDR3 is 16 amino acids long. Germline trimming cut 6 bases from V and 5 bases from J; bases unmatched to any gene: 12. The CDR3, as DNA: TGCAGTGCCAAGCCCCCGACTAGCGGGGCTGAAAACATTCAGTACTTC. Translated: CSAKPPTSGAENIQYF.

This clonotype was detected ten times or more. V and J are TRBV4-2 and TRBJ2-2; possible D gene TRBD1, 6 bases. V lost 0 bases and J 0 bases, leaving 8 bases between the germline ends. The germline gives CDR1 LGHNA, CDR2 YNFKEQ. CDR3 size: 16 residues. The CDR3 coding sequence is TGTGCCAGCAGCCAAGAGGGGACAACGAACACCGGGGAGCTGTTTTTT. This translates into CASSQEGTTNTGELFF.

The chain combines TRBV20-1 with TRBJ2-2; 12 bases line up with TRBD2. Per the germline V gene, CDR1 is DFQATT and CDR2 is SNEGSKA (reference sequence). The length of the CDR3 is 15 residues. With 1 base clipped from V and 6 bases from J, the junction kept 3 bases outside the gene matches. Here the CDR3 reads CSARGGLAGPGELFF. The CDR3 DNA is TGCAGTGCTAGAGGAGGACTAGCGGGGCCCGGGGAGCTGTTTTTT.

This rearrangement joins TRBV7-9 to TRBJ2-2, with 8 bases identical to TRBD2. Germline V gene data show CDR1 as SEHNR and CDR2 as FQNEAQ (reference sequence). CDR3 length: 15 residues. With 6 bases clipped from V and 4 bases from J, the junction kept 7 bases outside the gene matches. The CDR3: CASRLGGAATGELFF. Written as DNA, the CDR3 is TGTGCCAGCAGACTCGGGGGGGCCGCCACCGGGGAGCTGTTTTTT.

V and J are TRBV20-1 and TRBJ2-3, with D possibly TRBD2 on 5 matching bases. Germline loops: CDR1 DFQATT, CDR2 SNEGSKA (reference sequence). The CDR3 consists of 15 residues. V was clipped by 6 bases and J by 1 base, with 17 bases between them. CDR3: CSAGSLDSGTDTQYF. The CDR3, as DNA: TGCAGTGCCGGCTCCTTGGACTCCGGCACAGATACGCAGTATTTT.

In its sample, this clonotype was seen a few times. The chain combines TRBV7-9 with TRBJ1-6, with TRBD1 as a possible D gene (5 bases). Germline CDR1 and CDR2: SEHNR and FQNEAQ (reference sequence). The CDR3 has 14 residues. Trimming took 5 bases from V and 10 from J, leaving 15 bases between them. The chain's CDR3 is CASSPSGANSPLHF. The CDR3 DNA sequence: TGTGCCAGCAGCCCTAGTGGGGCCAACTCACCCCTCCACTTT. The full variable domain, completed using reference TRBV7-9 and TRBJ1-6, is DTGVSQNPRHKITKRGQNVTFRCDPISEHNRLYWYRQTLGQGPEFLTYFQNEAQLEKSRLLSDRFSAERPKGSFSTLEIQRTEQGDSAMYLCASSPSGANSPLHFGNGTRLTVT.